Listed here are 22 T cell receptor beta chains from one sample, sequenced in a study of blood T cell repertoires in COVID-19. Generated by immunoSEQ multiplex PCR, the TCRdb table keeps only in-frame clones and is missing some. The table lists roughly 280,000 clones, about 91% of them singletons. Sequenced: PBMCs or T cells enriched from blood (not recorded which). These receptors all stem from a man between 40 and 49 years old who had been exposed to COVID-19.

The rearrangement joins TRBV29-1 to TRBJ2-3; no reliable D call. Per the germline V gene, CDR1 is SQVTM and CDR2 is ANQGSEA. The CDR3 has 11 amino acids. The V end was cut by 5 bases, the J end by 0 bases, with 3 bases between. This CDR3 is CSVLSTDTQYF. The CDR3, as DNA: TGCAGCGTTTTAAGCACAGATACGCAGTATTTT.

The rearrangement joins TRBV9 to TRBJ2-1; tentative D call: TRBD1 (6 bases). The CDR3 consists of 14 residues. CDR1 SGDLS and CDR2 YYNGEE come from the germline V gene. Trimming removed 0 bases at V and 7 bases at J, with 11 bases between. The CDR3 sequence: CASSVVGGDNEQFF. The CDR3 DNA follows: TGTGCCAGCAGCGTAGTAGGGGGAGATAATGAGCAGTTCTTC. Together with reference TRBV9 and TRBJ2-1, the CDR3 gives the full variable domain: DSGVTQTPKHLITATGQRVTLRCSPRSGDLSVYWYQQSLDQGLQFLIQYYNGEERAKGNILERFSAQQFPDLHSELNLSSLELGDSALYFCASSVVGGDNEQFFGPGTRLTVL.

The V gene is TRBV28, the J gene TRBJ1-5; tentative D call: TRBD1 (6 bases). The CDR3 runs to 14 residues. V shed 7 bases and J shed 10 bases, with 20 bases lying between them. Germline CDR1 is MDHEN and CDR2 is SYDVKM. The CDR3: CASTETGLLAPQHF. CDR3 bases: TGTGCCAGCACCGAGACAGGACTCCTTGCCCCCCAGCATTTT. The variable domain in full, completed from reference TRBV28 and TRBJ1-5, reads DVKVTQSSRYLVKRTGEKVFLECVQDMDHENMFWYRQDPGLGLRLIYFSYDVKMKEKGDIPEGYSVSREKKERFSLILESASTNQTSMYLCASTETGLLAPQHFGDGTRLSIL.

The count of this clone is one. The chain combines TRBV28 with TRBJ1-2; 8 bases fit TRBD1. CDR1 is MDHEN and CDR2 is SYDVKM in the germline V gene. Trimming cost V 9 bases and J 2 bases; bases outside gene matches: 2. CDR3 length: 12 amino acids. CDR3: CARQGENYGYTF. The DNA for the CDR3 is TGTGCCAGACAGGGGGAGAACTATGGCTACACCTTC.

The rearrangement links TRBV6-2 or TRBV6-3 to TRBJ1-5; possible D gene TRBD1, 5 bases. This CDR3 contains 14 residues. V was shortened by 2 bases and J by 4 bases, with 9 bases between the two germline ends. CDR1 and CDR2 from the germline V gene are MNHEY and SVGEGT. CDR3 loop: CASSYRSGNQPQHF. In DNA form, the CDR3 reads TGTGCCAGCAGTTACCGGTCAGGGAATCAGCCCCAGCATTTT.

The chain is built from TRBV28 and TRBJ1-3; tentatively, D is TRBD1 (6 bases). This CDR3 is 16 amino acids long. Germline assignment: CDR1 MDHEN and CDR2 SYDVKM. V was trimmed by 4 bases and J by 0 bases, leaving 13 bases between them. CDR3 sequence reads: CASSSRTARSGNTIYF. CDR3 DNA sequence: TGTGCCAGCAGTTCTCGGACAGCACGCTCTGGAAACACCATATATTTT.

In this sample, this clone turned up a few times. This rearrangement joins TRBV9 to TRBJ2-2, with a tentative D call TRBD2 (5 bases). Per the germline V gene, CDR1 is SGDLS and CDR2 is YYNGEE. CDR3 length equals 14 residues. The germline V and J ends were trimmed by 2 bases and 8 bases, with 13 bases remaining between them. In DNA form, the CDR3 reads TGTGCCAGCAGCGTCGGGATCGACCCGGGGGAGCTGTTTTTT. Protein sequence: CASSVGIDPGELFF.

J is TRBJ2-7 and V is TRBV30, with 7 bases matching TRBD2. Germline V gene data show CDR1 as GTSNPN and CDR2 as SVGIG (reference sequence). The CDR3 runs 14 residues. V gave up 2 bases and J gave up 2 bases; unmatched junction bases: 6. The CDR3 DNA is TGTGCCTGGAGTTTTTCCGGGACTACCTACGAGCAGTACTTC. Translated, it gives CAWSFSGTTYEQYF.

This chain uses TRBV7-8 with TRBJ1-2; possibly TRBD1 for D (6 bases). Trimming pared 5 bases from V and 0 bases from J, leaving 19 bases between. Germline loops: CDR1 SGHVS, CDR2 FQNEAQ. The length of the CDR3 is 17 residues. The CDR3 DNA follows: TGTGCCAGCAGCCTACGACAGGACGACGGCTCTAACTATGGCTACACCTTC. The encoded protein is CASSLRQDDGSNYGYTF.

The chain is built from TRBV28 and TRBJ1-5; 7 positions match TRBD1. J was trimmed by 3 bases and V by 2 bases; bases with no gene match: 4. Germline CDR1 and CDR2: MDHEN and SYDVKM. This CDR3 has 15 residues. The CDR3 DNA reads TGTGCCAGCAGTTTACCGACAGGGATCAATCAGCCCCAGCATTTT. Translated, it gives CASSLPTGINQPQHF.

J is TRBJ1-4 and V is TRBV27; the D gene is possibly TRBD1 (5 bases). The V end lost 5 bases, the J end lost 3 bases, and 22 bases lay between the germline ends. The germline CDR1 and CDR2 sequences are MNHEY and SMNVEV (reference sequence). The length of the CDR3 is 18 residues. The CDR3 region is CASSPLGLEGPANEKLFF. CDR3 nucleotide sequence: TGTGCCAGCAGTCCCCTCGGATTGGAGGGGCCGGCTAATGAAAAACTGTTTTTT.

This chain links TRBV4-1 with TRBJ2-3; D uncertain. The CDR3 has 16 amino acids. Deletions cut 1 base from V and 0 bases from J, with 11 bases between. Germline CDR1 is MGHRA and CDR2 is YSYEKL. CDR3 sequence (DNA): TGCGCCAGCAGCCAAGTAAACCTAGTGAGCACAGATACGCAGTATTTT. This gives the protein CASSQVNLVSTDTQYF.

The chain has TRBV6-2 or TRBV6-3 and TRBJ1-5; 9 nucleotides agree with TRBD1. In germline, CDR1 is MNHEY, CDR2 SVGEGT. Trimming at V came to 3 bases and at J to 10 bases, leaving 16 bases not matched to a gene. The CDR3 is 17 amino acids. The CDR3 DNA follows: TGTGCCAGCAGTTATCCGGACAGGGGTAAGGGGTACGGACCCCAGCATTTT. Translated: CASSYPDRGKGYGPQHF.

V usage is TRBV6-5 and J usage is TRBJ2-2; TRBD2 is a possible D gene (5 bases). V lost 3 bases, J lost 2 bases, and 10 bases lay in between. The length of the CDR3 is 15 residues. From germline, CDR1 is MNHEY and CDR2 SVGAGI. The CDR3, as DNA: TGTGCCAGCAGTTATCGGAGGATAAACACCGGGGAGCTGTTTTTT. It encodes CASSYRRINTGELFF.

The chain carries TRBV4-2 and TRBJ1-6; 9 bases align to TRBD1. Germline V lookup: CDR1 LGHNA, CDR2 YNFKEQ. V shed 0 bases and J 7 bases; nucleotides not matched to a gene: 7. The CDR3 spans 17 residues. CDR3 region: CASSQDPSGTGNSPLHF. DNA for the CDR3: TGTGCCAGCAGCCAAGACCCGTCCGGGACAGGGAATTCACCCCTCCACTTT.

The rearrangement links TRBV4-1 to TRBJ1-3; D call uncertain. Germline loops: CDR1 MGHRA, CDR2 YSYEKL. CDR3 length: 15 residues. V was shortened by 4 bases and J by 0 bases, with 10 bases between the two germline ends. The CDR3 loop reads CASSRDRSSGNTIYF. In nucleotides, the CDR3 is TGCGCCAGCAGCCGCGACCGGAGCTCTGGAAACACCATATATTTT.

This chain connects TRBV6-5 to TRBJ1-2; tentatively, D is TRBD1 (5 bases). Trimming left V 2 bases short and J 6 bases short, with 10 bases between. Germline V gives CDR1 MNHEY, CDR2 SVGAGI. The length of the CDR3 is 13 residues. The DNA of the CDR3 is TGTGCCAGCAGTTACCCAGGGATGGATGGCTACACCTTC. Protein sequence: CASSYPGMDGYTF.

V gene TRBV11-3 combines with J gene TRBJ2-2; a possible D gene is TRBD1 (6 bases). The CDR3 is made up of 18 amino acids. Germline loops: CDR1 SGHNT, CDR2 YENEEA. V was trimmed by 1 base and J by 3 bases, leaving 18 bases between them. CDR3 sequence (DNA): TGTGCCAGCAGCTTAGCCTCTCCCTACAGGGCCGACACCGGGGAGCTGTTTTTT. Its protein is CASSLASPYRADTGELFF.

The CDR3, as DNA: TGTGCCAGCACTGCAATACAGGGGCTGGAGCAGTACTTC. As protein: CASTAIQGLEQYF. The chain uses TRBV2 and TRBJ2-7; 7 nucleotides agree with TRBD1. With 7 bases clipped from V and 7 bases from J, the junction kept 10 bases outside the gene matches. Germline CDR1 SNHLY, CDR2 FYNNEI. The CDR3 contains 13 residues. The full variable domain, with the rest looked up from reference TRBV2 and TRBJ2-7, is EPEVTQTPSHQVTQMGQEVILRCVPISNHLYFYWYRQILGQKVEFLVSFYNNEISEKSEIFDDQFSVERPDGSNFTLKIRSTKLEDSAMYFCASTAIQGLEQYFGPGTRLTVT.

The chain has TRBV28 and TRBJ1-4; 10 nucleotides match TRBD1. The CDR3 is made up of 18 amino acids. V gave up 6 bases and J gave up 0 bases; unmatched junction bases: 10. From germline, CDR1 is MDHEN and CDR2 SYDVKM. CDR3 DNA: TGTGCCAGCAGCCGCCCCGAGACAGGGGGCTCAACTAATGAAAAACTGTTTTTT. Protein: CASSRPETGGSTNEKLFF.

This chain connects TRBV6-5 to TRBJ1-5; D remains ambiguous. The CDR3 is made up of 15 amino acids. The germline V gene encodes CDR1 MNHEY and CDR2 SVGAGI. The V end was cut by 0 bases, the J end by 7 bases, with 13 bases between. The DNA of the CDR3 is TGTGCCAGCAGTTACTCGAAATCGGGTGACCAGCCCCAGCATTTT. It specifies CASSYSKSGDQPQHF.

The gene calls are TRBV30 and TRBJ2-1, with TRBD2 as a possible D gene (7 bases). Trimming left V 0 bases short and J 5 bases short, with 14 bases between. The CDR3 totals 15 residues. Germline V lookup: CDR1 GTSNPN, CDR2 SVGIG (reference sequence). The CDR3 region is CAWSVSGGAHNEQFF. The CDR3 region has the DNA TGTGCCTGGAGTGTATCTGGGGGGGCCCACAATGAGCAGTTCTTC.